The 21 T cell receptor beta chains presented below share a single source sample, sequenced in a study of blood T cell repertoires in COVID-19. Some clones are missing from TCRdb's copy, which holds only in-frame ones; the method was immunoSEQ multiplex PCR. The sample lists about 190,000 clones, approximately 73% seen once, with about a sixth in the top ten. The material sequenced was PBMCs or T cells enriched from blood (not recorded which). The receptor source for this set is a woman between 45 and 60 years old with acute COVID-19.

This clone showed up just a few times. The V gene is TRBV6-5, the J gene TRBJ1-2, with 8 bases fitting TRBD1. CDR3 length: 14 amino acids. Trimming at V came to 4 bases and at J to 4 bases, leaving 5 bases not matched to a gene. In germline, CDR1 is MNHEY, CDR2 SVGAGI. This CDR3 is CASSSDRGTYGYTF. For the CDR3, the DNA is TGTGCCAGCAGTTCTGACAGGGGAACCTATGGCTACACCTTC.

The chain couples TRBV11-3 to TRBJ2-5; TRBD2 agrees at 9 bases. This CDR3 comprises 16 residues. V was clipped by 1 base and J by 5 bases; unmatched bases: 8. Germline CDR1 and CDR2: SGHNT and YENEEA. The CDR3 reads CASSLGQRGAGETQYF. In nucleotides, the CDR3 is TGTGCCAGCAGCTTAGGCCAGCGGGGGGCTGGGGAGACCCAGTACTTC.

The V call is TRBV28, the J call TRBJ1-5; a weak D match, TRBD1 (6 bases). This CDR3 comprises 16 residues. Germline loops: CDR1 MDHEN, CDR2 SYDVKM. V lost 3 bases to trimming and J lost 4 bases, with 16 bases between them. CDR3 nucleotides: TGTGCCAGCAGTTTTAATTTAGGACAGCCGAATCAGCCCCAGCATTTT. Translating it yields CASSFNLGQPNQPQHF. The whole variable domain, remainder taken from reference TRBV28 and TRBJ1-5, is DVKVTQSSRYLVKRTGEKVFLECVQDMDHENMFWYRQDPGLGLRLIYFSYDVKMKEKGDIPEGYSVSREKKERFSLILESASTNQTSMYLCASSFNLGQPNQPQHFGDGTRLSIL.

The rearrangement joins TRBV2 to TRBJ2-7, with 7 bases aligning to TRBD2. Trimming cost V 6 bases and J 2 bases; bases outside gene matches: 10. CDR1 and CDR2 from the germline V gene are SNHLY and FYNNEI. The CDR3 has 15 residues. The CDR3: CASRGGQGGAYEQYV. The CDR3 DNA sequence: TGTGCCAGCAGGGGCGGTCAGGGAGGGGCCTACGAGCAGTACGTC.

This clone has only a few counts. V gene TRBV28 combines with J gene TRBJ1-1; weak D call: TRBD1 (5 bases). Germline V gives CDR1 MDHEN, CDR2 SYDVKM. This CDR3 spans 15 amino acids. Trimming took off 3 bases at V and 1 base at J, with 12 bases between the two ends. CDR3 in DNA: TGTGCCAGCAGTTTCGGCGGGGGAGGGAACACTGAAGCTTTCTTT. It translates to CASSFGGGGNTEAFF.

Here the CDR3 DNA reads TGTGCCAGCAGCTTAAAGGGCGCAGGGGTAGTCGGAAACACCATATATTTT. As protein: CASSLKGAGVVGNTIYF. The rearrangement links TRBV7-9 to TRBJ1-3, with D perhaps TRBD1 (6 bases). The germline V and J ends were trimmed by 2 bases and 4 bases, with 18 bases remaining between them. The CDR3 length is 17 residues. Germline V gives CDR1 SEHNR, CDR2 FQNEAQ (reference sequence).

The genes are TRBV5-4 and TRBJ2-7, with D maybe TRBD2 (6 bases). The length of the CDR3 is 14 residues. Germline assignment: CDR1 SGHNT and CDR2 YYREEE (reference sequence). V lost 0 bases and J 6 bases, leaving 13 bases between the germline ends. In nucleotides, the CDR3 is TGTGCCAGCAGCTTGGGGTTAAGCGGGTCCGAGCAGTACGTC. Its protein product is CASSLGLSGSEQYV.

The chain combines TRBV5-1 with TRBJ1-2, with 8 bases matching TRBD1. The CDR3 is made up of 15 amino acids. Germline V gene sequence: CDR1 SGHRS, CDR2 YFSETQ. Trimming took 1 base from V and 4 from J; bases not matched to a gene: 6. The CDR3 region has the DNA TGCGCCAGCAGCTTGTCGGCAGGGGGCGCCTATGGCTACACCTTC. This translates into CASSLSAGGAYGYTF.

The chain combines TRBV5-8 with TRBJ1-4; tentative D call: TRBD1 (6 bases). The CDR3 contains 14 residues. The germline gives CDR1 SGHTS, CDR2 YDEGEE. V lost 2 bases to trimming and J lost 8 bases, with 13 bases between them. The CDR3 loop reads CASSFIRGREKLFF. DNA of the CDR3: TGTGCCAGCAGCTTTATCAGGGGTAGAGAAAAACTGTTTTTT.

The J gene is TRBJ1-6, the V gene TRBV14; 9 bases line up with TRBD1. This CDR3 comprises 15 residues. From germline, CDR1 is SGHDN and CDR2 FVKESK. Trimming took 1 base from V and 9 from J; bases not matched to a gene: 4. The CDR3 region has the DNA TGTGCCAGCAGCCAAGCGGGACAGGGATCTTCACCCCTCCACTTT. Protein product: CASSQAGQGSSPLHF.

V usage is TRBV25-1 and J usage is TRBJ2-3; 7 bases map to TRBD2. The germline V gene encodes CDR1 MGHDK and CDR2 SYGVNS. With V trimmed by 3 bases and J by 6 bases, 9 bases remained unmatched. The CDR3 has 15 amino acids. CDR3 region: CASSDLAGVVDTQYF. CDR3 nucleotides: TGTGCCAGCAGTGATCTCGCGGGGGTGGTGGATACGCAGTATTTT.

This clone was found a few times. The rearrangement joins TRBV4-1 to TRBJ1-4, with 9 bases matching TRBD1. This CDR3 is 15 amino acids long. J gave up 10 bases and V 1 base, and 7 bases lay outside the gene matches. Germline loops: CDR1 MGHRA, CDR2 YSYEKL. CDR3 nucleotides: TGCGCCAGCAGCCAAGTAGGGGACAGGGTGGCAAAACTGTTTTTT. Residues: CASSQVGDRVAKLFF.

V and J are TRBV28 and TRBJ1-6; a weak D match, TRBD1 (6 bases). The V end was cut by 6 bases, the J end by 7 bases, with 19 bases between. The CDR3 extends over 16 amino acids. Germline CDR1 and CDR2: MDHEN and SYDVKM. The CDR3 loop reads CASSTPVGRGNSPLHF. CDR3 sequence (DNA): TGTGCCAGCAGCACCCCCGTCGGGAGGGGGAATTCACCCCTCCACTTT.

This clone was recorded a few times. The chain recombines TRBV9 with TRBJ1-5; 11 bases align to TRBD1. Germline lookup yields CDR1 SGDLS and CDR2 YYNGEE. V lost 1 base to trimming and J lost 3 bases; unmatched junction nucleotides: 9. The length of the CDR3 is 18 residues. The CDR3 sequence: CASSVWVDRGPDNQPQHF. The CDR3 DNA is TGTGCCAGCAGCGTATGGGTGGACAGGGGGCCTGACAATCAGCCCCAGCATTTT.

The CDR3 DNA reads TGTGCCAGCAGCCGCATGGTGGTAGGAGATTCACCCCTCCACTTT. This translates into CASSRMVVGDSPLHF. J is TRBJ1-6 and V is TRBV7-9, with no clear D. Germline CDR1 and CDR2: SEHNR and FQNEAQ (reference sequence). The CDR3 sequence is 15 residues long. V lost 5 bases to trimming and J lost 8 bases, with 16 bases between them.

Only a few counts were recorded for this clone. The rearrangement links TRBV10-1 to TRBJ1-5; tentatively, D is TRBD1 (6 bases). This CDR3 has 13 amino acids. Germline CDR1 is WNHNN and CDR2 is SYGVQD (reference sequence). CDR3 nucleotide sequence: TGCGCTGGGGGGGGCGCAATCAATCAGCCCCAGCATTTT. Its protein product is CAGGGAINQPQHF.

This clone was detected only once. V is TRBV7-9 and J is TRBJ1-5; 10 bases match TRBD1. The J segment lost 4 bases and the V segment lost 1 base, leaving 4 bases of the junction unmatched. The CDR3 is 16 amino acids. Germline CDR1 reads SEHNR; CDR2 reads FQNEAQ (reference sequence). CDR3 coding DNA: TGTGCCAGCAGCTTAGTGGGACAGGGGATTAATCAGCCCCAGCATTTT. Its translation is CASSLVGQGINQPQHF. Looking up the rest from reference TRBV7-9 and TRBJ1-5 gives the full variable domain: DTGVSQNPRHKITKRGQNVTFRCDPISEHNRLYWYRQTLGQGPEFLTYFQNEAQLEKSRLLSDRFSAERPKGSFSTLEIQRTEQGDSAMYLCASSLVGQGINQPQHFGDGTRLSIL.

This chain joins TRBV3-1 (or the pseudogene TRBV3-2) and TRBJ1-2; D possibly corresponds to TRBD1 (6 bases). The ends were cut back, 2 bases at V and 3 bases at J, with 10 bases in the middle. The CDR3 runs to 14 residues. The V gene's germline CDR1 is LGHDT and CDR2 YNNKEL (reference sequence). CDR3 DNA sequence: TGTGCCAGCAGCCAATGGGACACATACTATGGCTACACCTTC. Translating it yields CASSQWDTYYGYTF.

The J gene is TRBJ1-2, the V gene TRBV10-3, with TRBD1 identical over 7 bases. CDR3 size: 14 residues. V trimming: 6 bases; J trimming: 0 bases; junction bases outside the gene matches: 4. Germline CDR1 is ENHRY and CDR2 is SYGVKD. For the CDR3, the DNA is TGTGCCATCAGGGGCAGGGGGACTAACTATGGCTACACCTTC. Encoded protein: CAIRGRGTNYGYTF.

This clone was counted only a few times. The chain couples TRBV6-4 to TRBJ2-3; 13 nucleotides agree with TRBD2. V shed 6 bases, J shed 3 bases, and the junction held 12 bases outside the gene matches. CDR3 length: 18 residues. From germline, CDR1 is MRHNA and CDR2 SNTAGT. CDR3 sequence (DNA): TGTGCCAGCAGCTATACTAGCGGGGGGGCCTCAGGAACAGATACGCAGTATTTT. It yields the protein CASSYTSGGASGTDTQYF.

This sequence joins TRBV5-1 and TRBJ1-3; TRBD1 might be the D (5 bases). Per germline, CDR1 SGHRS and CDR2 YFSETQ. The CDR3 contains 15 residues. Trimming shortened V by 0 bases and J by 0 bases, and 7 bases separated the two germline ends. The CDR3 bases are TGCGCCAGCAGCTTGGAGGGGCTCTCTGGAAACACCATATATTTT. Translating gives CASSLEGLSGNTIYF.